The 3 T cell receptor beta chains listed next were all sequenced from one sample in a study of blood T cell repertoires in COVID-19. Data came from immunoSEQ multiplex PCR; TCRdb stores just in-frame clones and leaves some out. The data show more than 85,000 clones, less than 75% seen once. The sequenced material came from peripheral blood. All receptors derive from a woman in her fifties or sixties with acute or convalescent COVID-19.

The chain joins TRBV28 to TRBJ1-5; weak D call: TRBD1 (5 bases). Germline loops: CDR1 MDHEN, CDR2 SYDVKM. This CDR3 region has 15 residues. The germline V and J ends were trimmed by 1 base and 4 bases, with 11 bases remaining between them. CDR3 amino acids: CASSLLGQGNQPQHF. CDR3 nucleotides: TGTGCCAGCAGTTTATTGGGTCAGGGTAATCAGCCCCAGCATTTT.

This chain links TRBV9 with TRBJ2-7; D perhaps matches TRBD1 (6 bases). This CDR3 region has 13 residues. The V gene's germline CDR1 is SGDLS and CDR2 YYNGEE. Trimming stripped 4 bases from V and 3 bases from J, with 11 bases between. The CDR3 nucleotides are TGTGCCAGCAGCCCCGGGACAAACTACGAGCAGTACTTC. Its protein is CASSPGTNYEQYF.

This rearrangement joins TRBV28 to TRBJ1-2; no firm D call. Trimming left V 8 bases short and J 7 bases short, with 14 bases between. Germline CDR1 is MDHEN and CDR2 is SYDVKM. The CDR3 totals 12 residues. Here the CDR3 DNA reads TGTGCCAGCCGATCCGGGGTAACTGGCTACACCTTC. It encodes CASRSGVTGYTF.